The clone carrying this T cell receptor beta chain has only a few counts. Its target is not known. The data were obtained in a study of beta chain features in type 1 diabetes. Across the study: No age, gender or cell yield differences were seen between patients and healthy donors. Study results and limitations: Naive, central memory and Treg TCRB repertoires appeared more alike in patients than in healthy donors. All four CD4+ subsets from Type 1 diabetes patients carried moderately but significantly shorter TCRB CDR3s.

Since all of the isolated RNA was reverse transcribed, expressed TCRB transcripts were what got sequenced. Using immunoSEQ multiplex PCR, the repertoire was profiled, and TCRdb retains in-frame clones only, with some absent. The sample yields roughly 290,000 clones, about 15% seen once. The clonotype originates from a man aged 18 to 29 with type 1 diabetes. Material: naive CD4+ T cells from blood.

The CDR3 region has the DNA TGTGCCAGCAGCCCTACCCCCTCTAGCGGGGGGGCGCGAGAGCAGTTCTTC. Its translation: CASSPTPSSGGAREQFF. This chain uses TRBV2 with TRBJ2-1; 12 bases fit TRBD2. Germline V CDR1 and CDR2: SNHLY, FYNNEI. V trimming: 6 bases; J trimming: 10 bases; junction bases outside the gene matches: 16. This CDR3 is 17 amino acids long.